This T cell receptor (beta chain) stems from a study of CD8 T cells in ankylosing spondylitis. The CDR3 is made up of 13 amino acids. V was trimmed by 4 bases and J by 7 bases, leaving 11 bases between them. Per germline, CDR1 SGHDN and CDR2 FVKESK. This clonotype was seen many times. Making use of molecular barcodes, quantitative 5'-RACE generated TCR beta libraries. TCRdb itself ran the 5' RACE reads through MiXCR, one entry per CDR3 protein. This sample has 80,000 to 100,000 distinct CDR3 sequences, with about 7.7% found just once. Sequencing was done on a sample of blood, either unsorted or a sorted T cell fraction (not recorded which). The sequence derives from a male donor with ankylosing spondylitis or in good health (not recorded which). The rearrangement links TRBV14 to TRBJ2-1; D ambiguous. CDR3 in amino acids: CASSPALRNEQFF. The CDR3 DNA reads TGTGCCAGCAGCCCCGCCCTCAGGAATGAGCAGTTCTTC.